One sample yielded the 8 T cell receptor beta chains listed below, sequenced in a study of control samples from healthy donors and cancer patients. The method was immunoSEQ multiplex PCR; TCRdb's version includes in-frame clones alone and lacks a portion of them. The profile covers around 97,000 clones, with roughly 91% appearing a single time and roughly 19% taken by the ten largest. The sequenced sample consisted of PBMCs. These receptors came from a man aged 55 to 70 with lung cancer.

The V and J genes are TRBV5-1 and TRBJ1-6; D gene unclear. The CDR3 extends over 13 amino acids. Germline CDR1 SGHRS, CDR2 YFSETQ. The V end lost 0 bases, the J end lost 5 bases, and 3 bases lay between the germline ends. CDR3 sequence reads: CASSLEDNSPLHF. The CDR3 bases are TGCGCCAGCAGCTTGGAGGATAATTCACCCCTCCACTTT.

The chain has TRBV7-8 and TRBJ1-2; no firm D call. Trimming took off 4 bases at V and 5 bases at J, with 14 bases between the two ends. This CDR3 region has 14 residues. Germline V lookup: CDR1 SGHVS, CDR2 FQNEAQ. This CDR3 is CASSSGPALYGYTF. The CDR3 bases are TGTGCCAGCAGCTCAGGACCTGCTTTATATGGCTACACCTTC.

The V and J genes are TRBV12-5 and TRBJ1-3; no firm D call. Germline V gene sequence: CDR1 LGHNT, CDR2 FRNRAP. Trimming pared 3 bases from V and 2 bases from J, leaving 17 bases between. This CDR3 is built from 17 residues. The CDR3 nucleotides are TGTGCTAGTGGTTTCCCCTCCGGCTTTCAGGCTGGAAACACCATATATTTT. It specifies CASGFPSGFQAGNTIYF.

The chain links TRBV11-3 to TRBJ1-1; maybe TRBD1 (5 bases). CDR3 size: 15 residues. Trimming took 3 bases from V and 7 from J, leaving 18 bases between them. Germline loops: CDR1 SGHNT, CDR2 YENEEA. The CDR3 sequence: CASSFSIMGGVEAFF. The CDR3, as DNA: TGTGCCAGCAGCTTTTCTATCATGGGGGGGGTTGAAGCTTTCTTT.

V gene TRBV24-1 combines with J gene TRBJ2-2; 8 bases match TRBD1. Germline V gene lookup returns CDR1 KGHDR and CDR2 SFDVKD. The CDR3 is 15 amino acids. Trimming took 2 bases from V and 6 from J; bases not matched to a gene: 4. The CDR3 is CATSDSDRDAGELFF. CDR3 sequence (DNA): TGTGCCACCAGTGATTCGGACAGGGACGCCGGGGAGCTGTTTTTT.

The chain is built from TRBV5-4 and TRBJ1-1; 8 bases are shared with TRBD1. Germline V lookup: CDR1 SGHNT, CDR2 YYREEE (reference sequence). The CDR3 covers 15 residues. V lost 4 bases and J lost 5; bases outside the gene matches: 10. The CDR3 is CASSIKQGARTEAFF. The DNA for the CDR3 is TGTGCCAGCAGCATAAAGCAGGGGGCGCGGACTGAAGCTTTCTTT.

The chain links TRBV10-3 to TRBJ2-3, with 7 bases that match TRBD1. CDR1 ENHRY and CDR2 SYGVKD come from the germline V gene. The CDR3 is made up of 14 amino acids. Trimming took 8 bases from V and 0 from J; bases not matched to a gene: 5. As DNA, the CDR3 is TGTGCCATCCGGACGGGACAGAGCACAGATACGCAGTATTTT. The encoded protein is CAIRTGQSTDTQYF.

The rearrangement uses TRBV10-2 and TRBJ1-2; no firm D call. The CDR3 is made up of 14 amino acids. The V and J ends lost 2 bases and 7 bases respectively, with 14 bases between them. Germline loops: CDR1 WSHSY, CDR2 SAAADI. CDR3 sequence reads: CASSEPMKAGGYTF. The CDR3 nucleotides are TGCGCCAGCAGTGAGCCGATGAAAGCGGGTGGCTACACCTTC.